The 23 T cell receptor beta chains below all came from one sample that was sequenced in a study of T cell responses to AZD1222 COVID-19 vaccine. Clones were read by immunoSEQ multiplex PCR, and TCRdb kept only the in-frame ones, dropping some. The sample comprises roughly 120,000 clones, approximately 90% of which are singletons, and under 4.5% rests with the top ten. Sequences were derived from peripheral blood, sampled on day 0 of AZD1222 vaccination. These receptors were taken from an adult in good health.

CDR3 sequence (DNA): TGTGCCAGCAGCGTAGAGGGGACCACGAACACCGGGGAGCTGTTTTTT. Its protein product is CASSVEGTTNTGELFF. The chain links TRBV9 to TRBJ2-2; D is tentatively TRBD1 or TRBD2 (5 bases each). Germline loops: CDR1 SGDLS, CDR2 YYNGEE. The CDR3 runs 16 residues. V lost 0 bases and J lost 0, with 9 bases in between.

The rearrangement uses TRBV7-2 and TRBJ1-1; no firm D call. Germline loops: CDR1 SGHTA, CDR2 FQGNSA. The CDR3 runs 12 residues. Trimming shortened V by 5 bases and J by 7 bases, and 11 bases separated the two germline ends. The CDR3 sequence is CASSPRVSEAFF. The CDR3 coding sequence is TGTGCCAGCAGCCCTCGGGTGAGTGAAGCTTTCTTT.

V usage is TRBV5-1 and J usage is TRBJ2-1; 10 bases fit TRBD2. This CDR3 is built from 15 residues. Germline-derived CDR1 and CDR2 are SGHRS and YFSETQ. V lost 5 bases, J lost 3 bases, and 5 bases stayed unmatched. CDR3 sequence: CASRSGTSVYNEQFF. DNA for the CDR3: TGCGCCAGCAGATCCGGGACTAGCGTCTACAATGAGCAGTTCTTC.

V and J are TRBV5-6 and TRBJ2-2; TRBD2 might be the D (6 bases). Deletions cut 4 bases from V and 10 bases from J, with 20 bases between. The CDR3 loop spans 15 amino acids. CDR1 and CDR2 from the germline V gene are SGHDT and YYEEEE. CDR3 sequence: CASSLDRDWAKELFF. CDR3 sequence (DNA): TGTGCCAGCAGCCTAGATAGGGACTGGGCCAAGGAGCTGTTTTTT.

The chain joins TRBV12-3 or TRBV12-4 to TRBJ2-4; D is perhaps TRBD2 (6 bases). Trimming left V 7 bases short and J 9 bases short, with 10 bases between. This CDR3 has 11 residues. The CDR3 loop is CASTEGGIQYF. DNA of the CDR3: TGTGCCAGCACCGAGGGAGGCATTCAGTACTTC.

The chain couples TRBV6-4 to TRBJ2-1; possibly TRBD2 for D (5 bases). The germline gives CDR1 MRHNA, CDR2 SNTAGT. Trimming cost V 0 bases and J 6 bases, with 12 bases left between them. This CDR3 spans 15 amino acids. The CDR3 DNA reads TGTGCCAGCAGTGACTCGAGTGTAGCGACCAATGAGCAGTTCTTC. Translated, it gives CASSDSSVATNEQFF.

The gene calls are TRBV5-6 and TRBJ1-1; no clear D. The germline gives CDR1 SGHDT, CDR2 YYEEEE. This CDR3 is 14 amino acids long. Trimming pared 1 base from V and 0 bases from J, leaving 7 bases between. This CDR3 is CASSLLTVNTEAFF. The DNA for the CDR3 is TGTGCCAGCAGCTTGCTCACCGTGAACACTGAAGCTTTCTTT.

The V and J genes are TRBV28 and TRBJ2-5; 7 nucleotides agree with TRBD1. The trim removed 5 bases at V and 3 bases at J, leaving 9 bases unmatched. The CDR3 has 15 amino acids. Germline-derived CDR1 and CDR2 are MDHEN and SYDVKM. Here the CDR3 reads CASSPGTETEETQYF. The CDR3 bases are TGTGCCAGCAGTCCCGGGACAGAGACCGAAGAGACCCAGTACTTC.

This clone was seen only once. The chain carries TRBV19 and TRBJ2-5; D is perhaps TRBD2 (6 bases). The CDR3 runs to 13 residues. Trimming stripped 4 bases from V and 7 bases from J, with 13 bases between. From germline, CDR1 is LNHDA and CDR2 SQIVND (reference sequence). CDR3 in amino acids: CASSSPHGGTQYF. CDR3 in DNA: TGTGCCAGTAGTAGTCCCCACGGGGGGACCCAGTACTTC.

The J gene is TRBJ2-7, the V gene TRBV6-5; D is perhaps TRBD1 (6 bases). The CDR3 sequence is 13 residues long. Trimming removed 5 bases at V and 1 base at J, with 9 bases between. Germline V gives CDR1 MNHEY, CDR2 SVGAGI. The CDR3 sequence: CASSQGPSYEQYF. For the CDR3, the DNA is TGTGCCAGCAGTCAGGGGCCATCCTACGAGCAGTACTTC.

The genes are TRBV7-9 and TRBJ1-2, with TRBD1 matching over 8 bases. Germline V gene sequence: CDR1 SEHNR, CDR2 FQNEAQ (reference sequence). Trimming removed 5 bases from V and 4 bases from J; junction bases left unmatched: 6. There are 14 residues in the CDR3. The CDR3 bases are TGTGCCAGCAGCATAGGACAGGGTAGCTATGGCTACACCTTC. This codes for CASSIGQGSYGYTF.

The chain employs TRBV27 and TRBJ2-7; 7 bases match TRBD1. V was clipped by 1 base and J by 1 base; unmatched bases: 4. The CDR3 covers 15 residues. Germline V gene lookup returns CDR1 MNHEY and CDR2 SMNVEV (reference sequence). CDR3 amino acids: CASSLYRGRSYEQYF. CDR3 bases: TGTGCCAGCAGTTTATACAGGGGTCGGTCCTACGAGCAGTACTTC.

In this sample, this clone turned up once. This rearrangement joins TRBV3-1 (or the pseudogene TRBV3-2) to TRBJ2-1, with a weak D call TRBD2 (5 bases). The germline V and J ends were trimmed by 4 bases and 0 bases, with 10 bases remaining between them. The CDR3 has 15 amino acids. Germline assignment: CDR1 LGHDT and CDR2 YNNKEL (reference sequence). The DNA of the CDR3 is TGTGCCAGCAGCCGAATAGCGAGCTCCTACAATGAGCAGTTCTTC. Its protein product is CASSRIASSYNEQFF.

The chain carries TRBV4-1 and TRBJ2-2, with 12 bases identical to TRBD2. The CDR3 consists of 18 residues. Germline CDR1 is MGHRA and CDR2 is YSYEKL. The J segment lost 5 bases and the V segment lost 3 bases, leaving 10 bases of the junction unmatched. The CDR3: CASSHRTSGTNPTGELFF. In DNA form, the CDR3 reads TGCGCCAGCAGCCACCGGACTAGCGGGACCAACCCAACCGGGGAGCTGTTTTTT.

The chain joins TRBV24-1 to TRBJ1-3; no reliable D call. The V end lost 1 base, the J end lost 2 bases, and 5 bases lay between the germline ends. The germline gives CDR1 KGHDR, CDR2 SFDVKD. The CDR3 is 14 amino acids. CDR3 sequence reads: CATSDFGTGNTIYF. The CDR3 DNA follows: TGTGCCACCAGTGATTTCGGCACTGGAAACACCATATATTTT.

The V and J genes are TRBV27 and TRBJ1-1; D unclear. The CDR3 consists of 15 residues. V was shortened by 1 base and J by 1 base, with 10 bases between the two germline ends. Germline assignment: CDR1 MNHEY and CDR2 SMNVEV (reference sequence). The CDR3 protein is CASSLYPGSNTEAFF. In DNA, the CDR3 is TGTGCCAGCAGTTTATATCCAGGATCGAACACTGAAGCTTTCTTT.

This clone was found once. This chain links TRBV27 with TRBJ1-2; D unresolved. V lost 2 bases, J lost 4 bases, and 11 bases lay in between. CDR3 length: 14 residues. The V gene's germline CDR1 is MNHEY and CDR2 SMNVEV (reference sequence). CDR3 nucleotide sequence: TGTGCCAGCAGTTTAGCTCCGGTGACCTATGGCTACACCTTC. Translated, it gives CASSLAPVTYGYTF.

V usage is TRBV9 and J usage is TRBJ2-5; perhaps TRBD2 as D (5 bases). Germline CDR1 SGDLS, CDR2 YYNGEE. V was pared by 3 bases and J by 5 bases, with 14 bases between. There are 14 residues in the CDR3. CDR3 residues: CASSARGFVETQYF. CDR3 nucleotide sequence: TGTGCCAGCAGCGCCCGAGGGTTTGTCGAGACCCAGTACTTC.

The V call is TRBV19, the J call TRBJ1-5; D not certain. The V end was cut by 1 base, the J end by 0 bases, with 13 bases between. The CDR3 is made up of 17 amino acids. The germline V gene has CDR1 LNHDA and CDR2 SQIVND (reference sequence). The CDR3 region is CASSIGVREYSNQPQHF. The DNA for the CDR3 is TGTGCCAGTAGTATAGGGGTCCGAGAATATAGCAATCAGCCCCAGCATTTT.

The J gene is TRBJ1-1, the V gene TRBV13; no clear D gene. Germline V CDR1 and CDR2: PRHDT, FYEKMQ (reference sequence). The CDR3 is 16 amino acids. V was shortened by 5 bases and J by 0 bases, with 16 bases between the two germline ends. CDR3 residues: CASSQIQDWMNTEAFF. As DNA, the CDR3 is TGTGCCAGCAGCCAGATCCAGGACTGGATGAACACTGAAGCTTTCTTT.

The V and J genes are TRBV30 and TRBJ1-6; the D gene is possibly TRBD1 (6 bases). The CDR3 extends over 14 amino acids. Germline lookup yields CDR1 GTSNPN and CDR2 SVGIG (reference sequence). Trimming took off 1 base at V and 8 bases at J, with 12 bases between the two ends. Here the CDR3 reads CAWSGGQTDSPLHF. CDR3 nucleotides: TGTGCCTGGAGTGGAGGACAGACAGATTCACCCCTCCACTTT.

This clone showed up just once. The chain employs TRBV7-9 and TRBJ2-3; TRBD2 is a possible D gene (6 bases). The CDR3 has 16 amino acids. Germline V gene data show CDR1 as SEHNR and CDR2 as FQNEAQ (reference sequence). Trimming shortened V by 0 bases and J by 3 bases, and 13 bases separated the two germline ends. In DNA, the CDR3 is TGTGCCAGCAGCTTAGCCGGGGGAACAGTAACAGATACGCAGTATTTT. This sequence encodes CASSLAGGTVTDTQYF.

The genes are TRBV29-1 and TRBJ2-1; 13 bases fit TRBD2. This CDR3 contains 16 residues. Per the germline V gene, CDR1 is SQVTM and CDR2 is ANQGSEA. Trimming removed 7 bases from V and 9 bases from J; junction bases left unmatched: 15. The CDR3 loop is CSAWGGTSGKSAEQFF. CDR3 bases: TGCAGCGCCTGGGGGGGGACTAGCGGGAAATCGGCTGAGCAGTTCTTC.